One and the same sample provided the 19 T cell receptor beta chains below, sequenced in a study of tumor-infiltrating lymphocytes in primary liver carcinoma (dated by TCRdb to 2015 to 2018). Total RNA and DNA were co-extracted without cell sorting from about 19-30 mg of bulk tissue using the AllPrep DNA/RNA mini kit. Sequencing was performed on an Illumina HiSeq 2500. A constant-region primer and ProtoScript II reverse transcriptase were used to reverse-transcribe TCRbeta-specific cDNA from roughly 0.55 ug total RNA. The TCRbeta libraries were prepared through three rounds of nested multiplex PCR following a slightly modified ARM-PCR procedure. Each of the first two PCR rounds ran for approximately 10 cycles using multiplex TRBV1-TRBV30 forward primers together with a Cbeta reverse primer. TCRdb ran its own pipeline on the public reads, namely fastp trimming at Q25 and MiXCR clone calling, and kept in-frame beta chains. Identical CDR3 protein sequences are pooled into one entry, listed with their most common genes and DNA. The sample profile shows just under 95,000 distinct CDR3 sequences; roughly 70% of them were found once. The top ten clonotypes cover around 30% of the sample.

The sample consisted of tumor-adjacent normal liver tissue. The source of these receptors is a man aged 35-49 years with primary liver carcinoma and hepatitis B virus infection.

V usage is TRBV28 and J usage is TRBJ2-1, with 13 bases matching TRBD2. Germline-derived CDR1 and CDR2 are MDHEN and SYDVKM. This CDR3 is 17 amino acids long. V shed 4 bases and J 6 bases; nucleotides not matched to a gene: 9. The CDR3 loop reads CASSSHRTSGSLNEQFF. As DNA, the CDR3 is TGTGCCAGCAGTTCTCACCGGACTAGCGGGAGTCTCAATGAGCAGTTCTTC.

The chain combines TRBV6-1 with TRBJ2-1; no clear D. The CDR3 covers 11 residues. Trimming removed 6 bases at V and 16 bases at J, with 16 bases between. The germline gives CDR1 MNHNS, CDR2 SASEGT. CDR3 in DNA: TGTGCCAGCAGCCTTCCGATAAAACAATTCTTC. Translation gives CASSLPIKQFF.

Concerning this clonotype itself: A much larger clone differs from this one at a single base, so this may be a read error. Likely a read error: the CDR3 ends without its conserved phenylalanine or tryptophan. This chain connects TRBV28 to TRBJ1-5, with 7 positions matching TRBD1. The CDR3 totals 15 residues. The germline CDR1 and CDR2 sequences are MDHEN and SYDVKM. The trim removed 0 bases at V and 11 bases at J, leaving 10 bases unmatched. The CDR3 DNA reads as TGTGCCAGCAGTTTATGGGGAACAGGGGAGGAGACCCAGCATATT. Translating it yields CASSLWGTGEETQHI.

Concerning this clonotype: Relative to the germline gene, one junction end is altered; a read error may explain this. The CDR3, as DNA: TGCGCCAGCAGCCAAGATAGGCCGAGTAGCTCCTTCAATGAGCAGTTCTTC. Its translation: CASSQDRPSSSFNEQFF. The chain combines TRBV4-1 with TRBJ2-1, with D uncertain. The CDR3 is 17 amino acids. CDR1 is MGHRA, CDR2 YSYEKL, per germline.

The sample holds one count of this clonotype. The germline gene is not matched at one end of the junction; a read error may be the cause. The V call is TRBV25-1, the J call TRBJ1-2; D call uncertain. Germline values: CDR1 MGHDK, CDR2 SYGVNS. CDR3 size: 12 residues. In DNA form, the CDR3 reads TGTGTCAGCAGTGAGTCCCATGGAGGCTACACCTTC. It translates to CVSSESHGGYTF.

Concerning this clonotype: This CDR3 is missing its conserved last phenylalanine or tryptophan, likely due to a read error. The V gene is TRBV11-2, the J gene TRBJ2-7; TRBD1 might be the D (6 bases). Trimming stripped 10 bases from V and 3 bases from J, with 19 bases between. CDR1 is SGHAT and CDR2 is FQNNGV in the germline V gene. The CDR3 consists of 14 residues. The chain's CDR3 is CANTLEYRDYEQYL. The CDR3 DNA is TGTGCCAACACCCTAGAGTACAGGGACTACGAGCAGTACTTA.

Comments on this clonotype: This may arise from a read error, as a much more abundant clone is one base away. Here the CDR3 omits its conserved ending phenylalanine or tryptophan, so a read error is the likely source. This chain uses TRBV6-6 with TRBJ2-5; 7 bases map to TRBD1. V gave up 4 bases and J gave up 5 bases; unmatched junction bases: 7. The CDR3 has 14 residues. CDR1 is MNHNY and CDR2 is SVGAGI in the germline V gene (reference sequence). The CDR3 loop is CASSLVTGIETQYL. CDR3 in DNA: TGTGCCAGCAGTTTGGTGACAGGGATCGAGACCCAGTACCTC.

This clonotype was found many times. The chain has TRBV5-6 and TRBJ2-5; perhaps TRBD2 as D (6 bases). The germline CDR1 and CDR2 sequences are SGHDT and YYEEEE. CDR3 size: 15 residues. V lost 1 base to trimming and J lost 4 bases, with 14 bases between them. CDR3 in amino acids: CASSLRKMGGETQYF. The CDR3 DNA reads TGTGCCAGCAGCTTGAGGAAGATGGGGGGAGAGACCCAGTACTTC.

This clonotype counts as large. The genes are TRBV11-2 and TRBJ2-1; no firm D call. The V gene lost 10 bases and the J gene lost 7 bases, with 14 bases spanning the gap. CDR3 length equals 12 residues. The germline CDR1 and CDR2 sequences are SGHAT and FQNNGV. The CDR3: CATSPIGNEQFF. The CDR3 nucleotides are TGTGCCACATCGCCGATAGGGAATGAGCAGTTCTTC.

This clonotype was counted a few times. A much bigger clone sits one base away, suggesting this may be a read error. The CDR3 nucleotides read TGTGCCAGGAGTTTGTGGGGCTATGGCTACACCTTC. Protein sequence: CARSLWGYGYTF. This chain connects TRBV6-2 or TRBV6-3 to TRBJ1-2; D not resolved. Germline V lookup: CDR1 MNHEY, CDR2 SVGEGT. This CDR3 is 12 amino acids long.

Notes on this clonotype: A much larger clone lies a single base off, so this may be a read error. This rearrangement joins TRBV28 to TRBJ1-3; a possible D gene is TRBD1 (5 bases). Germline-derived CDR1 and CDR2 are MDHEN and SYDVKM. The CDR3 is made up of 15 amino acids. V was shortened by 7 bases and J by 0 bases, with 13 bases between the two germline ends. The CDR3 DNA follows: TGTGCCAGCACCCTCGGGGCCGACTCTGGAAACACCATATATTTT. It translates to CASTLGADSGNTIYF.

This sequence joins TRBV10-3 and TRBJ1-5, with 10 bases aligning to TRBD1. There are 14 residues in the CDR3. Germline CDR1 ENHRY, CDR2 SYGVKD. Losses at the gene ends were 6 bases for V and 6 bases for J; bases not matched to a gene: 5. Written as DNA, the CDR3 is TGTGCCATCAGATCGGGACAGGGGAGTCAGCCCCAGCATTTT. Residues: CAIRSGQGSQPQHF.

On this clonotype: This could be a read error, since a much larger clone is one nucleotide away. This chain uses TRBV14 with TRBJ2-1, with 8 bases lining up with TRBD2. Germline V gives CDR1 SGHDN, CDR2 FVKESK. This CDR3 has 16 residues. CDR3 DNA: TGTGCCAGCAGCCAAGATCCAGATAGCGGGGTCAATGAGCAGCTCTTC. The encoded protein is CASSQDPDSGVNEQLF.

As to this clonotype: This sequence may be a read error, since a much larger clone differs from it by one base. The rearrangement joins TRBV29-1 to TRBJ2-3; D ambiguous. The germline gives CDR1 SQVTM, CDR2 ANQGSEA. V was trimmed by 6 bases and J by 1 base, leaving 14 bases between them. This CDR3 contains 14 residues. CDR3 DNA: TGCAGCGTCAAGGACGGGTCTGGCACAGATACGCAGTATTTT. Amino acid sequence: CSVKDGSGTDTQYF.

By sample fraction, this clonotype is medium-sized. J is TRBJ1-4 and V is TRBV12-3 or TRBV12-4, with D hard to call. The CDR3 has 16 amino acids. Trimming left V 5 bases short and J 8 bases short, with 21 bases between. The chain's CDR3 is CASSPPDAGSHEKLFF. CDR3 DNA: TGTGCCAGCAGTCCCCCCGATGCCGGTTCGCACGAAAAACTGTTTTTT.

With regard to this clonotype: The junction differs from germline at one of its ends, possibly a read error. The V gene is TRBV28, the J gene TRBJ1-2; D might be TRBD1 (5 bases). Germline CDR1 and CDR2: MDHEN and SYDVKM. This CDR3 spans 13 amino acids. In DNA, the CDR3 is TGTGCCGGCAGTCTCGGACACAACTATGGCTACACCTTC. Translating gives CAGSLGHNYGYTF.

This clonotype appeared many times. This rearrangement joins TRBV10-2 to TRBJ2-3, with TRBD2 as a possible D gene (5 bases). Trimming pared 10 bases from V and 4 bases from J, leaving 21 bases between. This CDR3 is built from 15 residues. Looked up from germline, CDR1 is WSHSY and CDR2 is SAAADI. CDR3 nucleotide sequence: TGCGCCACTTCACCTGGACTTCCGTTGGCAGATACGCAGTATTTT. Residues: CATSPGLPLADTQYF.

Note on this clonotype: One base away lies a much larger clone, so this may be a sequencing read error. This sequence joins TRBV6-2 or TRBV6-3 and TRBJ1-1, with unresolved D. Germline assignment: CDR1 MNHEY and CDR2 SVGEGT. The CDR3 is 11 residues long. The CDR3 sequence: CASNYRTEAFF. DNA of the CDR3: TGTGCCAGCAATTACCGCACTGAAGCTTTCTTT.

As concerns this clonotype: The junction and the germline gene differ at one end; a read error may be behind it. The chain joins TRBV12-3 or TRBV12-4 to TRBJ2-7; the match to TRBD1 covers 8 bases. The CDR3 has 12 residues. The CDR3 coding sequence is TGTGCCAGCAGTTCCCAGGGGGCGGTACAGTGCTTC. It translates to CASSSQGAVQCF.